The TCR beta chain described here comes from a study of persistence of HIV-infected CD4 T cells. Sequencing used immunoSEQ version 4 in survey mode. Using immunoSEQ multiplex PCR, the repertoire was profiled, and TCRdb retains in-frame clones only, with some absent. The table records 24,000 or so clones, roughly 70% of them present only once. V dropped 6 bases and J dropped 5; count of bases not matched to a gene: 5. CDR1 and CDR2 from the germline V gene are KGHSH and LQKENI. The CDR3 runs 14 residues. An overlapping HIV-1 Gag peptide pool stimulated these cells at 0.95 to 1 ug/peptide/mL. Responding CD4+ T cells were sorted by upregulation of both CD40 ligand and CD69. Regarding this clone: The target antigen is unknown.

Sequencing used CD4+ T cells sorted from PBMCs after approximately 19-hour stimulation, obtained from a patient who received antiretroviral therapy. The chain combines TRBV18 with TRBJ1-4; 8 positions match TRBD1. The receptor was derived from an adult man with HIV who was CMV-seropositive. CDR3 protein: CASSLQGGNEKLFF. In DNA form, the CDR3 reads TGTGCCAGCTCTCTACAGGGGGGCAATGAAAAACTGTTTTTT.